Sequencing of this T cell receptor beta chain was carried out in a study of tumor-infiltrating lymphocytes in primary liver carcinoma. Synthesis of TCR beta cDNA was carried out from 500 ng total RNA with a constant-region primer. A slightly modified ARM-PCR protocol with three nested multiplex PCR rounds produced these TCR beta libraries. TRBV1-TRBV30 forward and Cbeta reverse primers drove the first two roughly 11-cycle rounds. MiXCR, run by TCRdb on the multiplex PCR reads, gives a single entry per CDR3 protein. This repertoire shows tens of thousands of distinct CDR3 sequences, 71% found once; its top ten account for roughly an eighth. A note on this clonotype: The junction departs from the called germline gene at one end, perhaps through a read error.

Taking about 17-32 mg of unsorted bulk tissue, the authors co-extracted RNA and DNA. No patient had received treatment, and all had chronic HBV infection. CDR1 and CDR2 (germline): MNHNS, SASEGT. The length of the CDR3 is 16 residues. The V call is TRBV6-1, the J call TRBJ2-7; D is unresolved. The material sequenced was liver tumor tissue from sampling region 4. Subset in this sample: tumor region T4, right-lateral pole. This clonotype was sampled from a woman aged 60-70 years with primary liver carcinoma and hepatitis B virus infection. Here the CDR3 reads CACSEASIPPIYKQYF. DNA of the CDR3: TGTGCCTGCAGTGAGGCTAGTATCCCTCCCATCTACAAGCAGTACTTC.